This T cell receptor beta chain was identified in a study of beta chain features in type 1 diabetes. The entirety of the isolated RNA underwent reverse transcription, so expressed TCRB transcripts were sequenced. Assay: immunoSEQ multiplex PCR; the TCRdb copy retains only in-frame clones and omits some. The repertoire holds 200,000 to 250,000 clones, with around 65% as singletons. The count of this clone is one. Antigen unknown. Study outcomes and limitations: Healthy donors had naive, central memory and Treg TCRB repertoires that appeared less similar than those seen among patients.

The source is a man aged 30-40 years in good health. Sequenced: naive CD4+ T cells from blood.

CDR3 nucleotides: TGTGCCAGCTCACAGGACAGGGAGAGCATTCAGTACTTC. Translation: CASSQDRESIQYF. The V and J genes are TRBV18 and TRBJ2-4; 8 bases align to TRBD1. The CDR3 consists of 13 residues. V shed 4 bases and J 9 bases; nucleotides not matched to a gene: 5. CDR1 KGHSH and CDR2 LQKENI come from the germline V gene.